This TCR beta chain was retrieved from a study of T cell responses to AZD1222 COVID-19 vaccine. The wider study: Second-dose schedules of about 4 or about 12 weeks were combined.

The table came from immunoSEQ multiplex PCR; TCRdb's copy has only in-frame clones and leaves some out. The sample has over 130,000 clones; 90% to 95% are singletons. Germline values: CDR1 LNHDA, CDR2 SQIVND (reference sequence). CDR3 length equals 12 residues. The ends were cut back, 6 bases at V and 2 bases at J, with 8 bases in the middle. For this clone: Its antigen is undetermined.

Notes on the study in general: Mostly white British, mostly female donors; authors suggested clonal diversity may be underestimated. Among AZD1222 vaccinees, only 5 to 7 were seropositive at baseline. Sampling captured repertoires only after the peak T cell response.

The chain recombines TRBV19 with TRBJ2-7, with D hard to call. The TCR sequence derives from an adult in good health. The sequencing used peripheral blood, collected on day 0 of AZD1222 vaccination. The CDR3 coding sequence is TGTGCCAGTAGGCAGGACCCCTACGAGCAGTACTTC. Its protein is CASRQDPYEQYF. The full variable domain, with the rest looked up from reference TRBV19 and TRBJ2-7, is DGGITQSPKYLFRKEGQNVTLSCEQNLNHDAMYWYRQDPGQGLRLIYYSQIVNDFQKGDIAEGYSVSREKKESFPLTVTSAQKNPTAFYLCASRQDPYEQYFGPGTRLTVT.